This T cell receptor (beta chain) was recorded in a study of blood T cell repertoires in COVID-19. For the study at large: Samples came from the United States, Italy and Spain, spanning acute and convalescent COVID-19. Sources were T cells, B-cell-depleted T cells, or PBMCs; the material itself was cDNA or gDNA.

Per germline, CDR1 LNHDA and CDR2 SQIVND (reference sequence). Trimming cost V 6 bases and J 5 bases; bases outside gene matches: 4. This CDR3 comprises 14 residues. Original methodology: Researchers report that nucleated cell counts were estimated from reference gene primer amplification. The assay was immunoSEQ multiplex PCR, and TCRdb's table has in-frame clones only and misses some. The DNA gave D and trimming, while V, J and clone size come from that table. This sample has some 87,000 clones, with about 80% found just once. The J gene is TRBJ1-3, the V gene TRBV19, with 10 bases that match TRBD1. The source is a human donor in a cohort sampled during active COVID-19. The specimen sequenced was peripheral blood. The CDR3 DNA reads as TGTGCCAGTAGGACAGGGGGCATGAGAAACACCATATATTTT. Translating it yields CASRTGGMRNTIYF.